The 15 T cell receptor beta chains in this list originate from one sample, sequenced in a study of CD8 T cells in ankylosing spondylitis. TCRdb used MiXCR to reprocess the 5' RACE reads, holding one entry per CDR3 protein. This repertoire shows 210,000 or so distinct CDR3 sequences, under 30% found once; its top ten account for under 7%. Material for sequencing was blood, either unsorted or a sorted T cell fraction (not recorded which). All receptors come from a male donor with ankylosing spondylitis or in good health (not recorded which).

In this sample, this clonotype turned up a few times. The gene calls are TRBV20-1 and TRBJ1-5, with a tentative D call TRBD1 (5 bases). V lost 3 bases and J lost 6, with 12 bases in between. The CDR3 contains 13 residues. Germline V CDR1 and CDR2: DFQATT, SNEGSKA (reference sequence). CDR3 in DNA: TGCAGTGCTAGTCAGGGTTCCCCTCAGCCCCAGCATTTT. This translates into CSASQGSPQPQHF.

This clonotype has only a few counts. The V gene is TRBV29-1, the J gene TRBJ1-4; no definite D call. Trimming stripped 6 bases from V and 6 bases from J, with 11 bases between. Germline lookup yields CDR1 SQVTM and CDR2 ANQGSEA. The CDR3 contains 12 residues. The CDR3 spells CSVTASDEKLFF. The CDR3 DNA follows: TGCAGCGTCACGGCCAGTGATGAAAAACTGTTTTTT.

This clonotype was recorded many times. This rearrangement joins TRBV5-1 to TRBJ2-3; no reliable D call. This CDR3 is 18 amino acids long. The germline CDR1 and CDR2 sequences are SGHRS and YFSETQ. Trimming shortened V by 0 bases and J by 2 bases, and 19 bases separated the two germline ends. Written as DNA, the CDR3 is TGCGCCAGCAGCTTGGACGTGGCTCGGACGCGACTCACAGATACGCAGTATTTT. It specifies CASSLDVARTRLTDTQYF.

The gene calls are TRBV20-1 and TRBJ2-5; D may be TRBD1 (6 bases). Germline CDR1 DFQATT, CDR2 SNEGSKA (reference sequence). CDR3 size: 14 residues. V was clipped by 4 bases and J by 1 base, with 13 bases between them. The CDR3 loop reads CSANPDSFQETQYF. The CDR3 DNA reads as TGCAGTGCTAACCCGGACAGCTTCCAAGAGACCCAGTACTTC.

The gene calls are TRBV12-3 or TRBV12-4 and TRBJ1-1; TRBD1 matches at 7 bases. This CDR3 contains 14 residues. V lost 6 bases to trimming and J lost 5 bases; unmatched junction nucleotides: 9. The CDR3 DNA reads as TGTGCCAGCAGCTGGGACAGCCGAACGACTGAAGCTTTCTTT. It codes for CASSWDSRTTEAFF.

The table lists this clonotype with many counts. The chain joins TRBV29-1 to TRBJ2-7; D possibly uses TRBD1 or TRBD2 (5 bases each). Between the trimmed V and J ends, which lost 7 bases and 4 bases, there was a span of 20 bases. This CDR3 has 14 amino acids. Germline V gene data show CDR1 as SQVTM and CDR2 as ANQGSEA. The CDR3 here is CSAIGETLSYEQYF. The CDR3 DNA follows: TGCAGCGCAATAGGGGAGACCCTATCGTACGAGCAGTACTTC.

The chain has TRBV12-3 or TRBV12-4 and TRBJ2-7, with D tentatively TRBD1 or TRBD2 (5 bases each). Trimming removed 5 bases at V and 6 bases at J, with 17 bases between. The CDR3 covers 14 residues. CDR3 DNA sequence: TGTGCCAGCAGTCCCCTCCGGGCAGGGAGCGAGCAGTACTTC. This translates into CASSPLRAGSEQYF.

In this sample, this clonotype turned up many times. The chain recombines TRBV4-3 with TRBJ2-7, with D unresolved. Trimming removed 5 bases at V and 0 bases at J, with 8 bases between. CDR3 size: 13 residues. CDR1 and CDR2 (germline): LGHNA, YSLEER. CDR3 coding DNA: TGCGCCAGCAGCGCAGAAACCTCCTACGAGCAGTACTTC. It encodes CASSAETSYEQYF.

This clonotype was counted many times. The V and J genes are TRBV11-2 and TRBJ2-5, with 8 positions matching TRBD2. V shed 6 bases, J shed 9 bases, and the junction held 15 bases outside the gene matches. There are 15 residues in the CDR3. CDR1 is SGHAT and CDR2 is FQNNGV in the germline V gene. The CDR3 reads CASRAGTRGGRAQYF. DNA of the CDR3: TGTGCCAGCAGAGCCGGGACTAGAGGGGGACGGGCCCAGTACTTC.

This clonotype was counted ten times or more. This chain links TRBV20-1 with TRBJ2-2; 7 bases are shared with TRBD2. Germline CDR1 reads DFQATT; CDR2 reads SNEGSKA (reference sequence). The CDR3 totals 17 residues. V shed 2 bases and J 1 base; nucleotides not matched to a gene: 10. In DNA form, the CDR3 reads TGCAGTGCTAGATCGGCCCCGGGACTACAGAACACCGGGGAGCTGTTTTTT. Translated: CSARSAPGLQNTGELFF.

This clonotype was detected many times. V usage is TRBV5-1 and J usage is TRBJ2-2; tentative D call: TRBD2 (6 bases). Trimming left V 4 bases short and J 0 bases short, with 13 bases between. The CDR3 is 16 amino acids. Germline loops: CDR1 SGHRS, CDR2 YFSETQ. CDR3 in DNA: TGCGCCAGCAGCGAAGGGACTTCACCGAACACCGGGGAGCTGTTTTTT. This gives the protein CASSEGTSPNTGELFF.

The rearrangement uses TRBV20-1 and TRBJ2-3; the D gene is possibly TRBD2 (5 bases). This CDR3 has 12 residues. The germline CDR1 and CDR2 sequences are DFQATT and SNEGSKA (reference sequence). CDR3 loop: CSPSQATDTQYF. DNA of the CDR3: TGCAGCCCTAGCCAGGCCACAGATACGCAGTATTTT.

This clonotype was observed many times. The chain links TRBV20-1 to TRBJ2-7; D gene ambiguous. The V and J ends lost 1 base and 3 bases respectively, with 4 bases between them. CDR1 and CDR2 (germline): DFQATT, SNEGSKA (reference sequence). CDR3 length equals 11 residues. The CDR3 nucleotides are TGCAGTGCTAGAGCCGTCTACGAGCAGTACTTC. Translating it yields CSARAVYEQYF.

CDR3 sequence (DNA): TGTGCCAGTAGTCCCGGAGGTACGGTCAATGAGCAGTTCTTC. Its protein is CASSPGGTVNEQFF. The chain couples TRBV19 to TRBJ2-1; D might be TRBD2 (5 bases). The CDR3 has 14 residues. The germline gives CDR1 LNHDA, CDR2 SQIVND (reference sequence). Trimming removed 5 bases at V and 6 bases at J, with 14 bases between.

This clonotype came up many times. The chain links TRBV5-6 to TRBJ2-1, with 11 bases fitting TRBD2. J was trimmed by 7 bases and V by 3 bases; bases with no gene match: 9. In germline, CDR1 is SGHDT, CDR2 YYEEEE. The CDR3 runs to 16 residues. The CDR3 spells CASSSQTSGRLNEQFF. DNA for the CDR3: TGTGCCAGCAGCTCCCAAACTAGCGGGAGACTGAATGAGCAGTTCTTC.